This TCR beta chain was profiled in a study of shared clonotypes between healthy human individuals. Germline-derived CDR1 and CDR2 are MNHNS and SASEGT. The CDR3 covers 15 residues. V gave up 3 bases and J gave up 2 bases; unmatched junction bases: 4. Each subset's genomic DNA was shared equally among a number of immunoSEQ plates. Using immunoSEQ multiplex PCR, the repertoire was profiled, and TCRdb retains in-frame clones only, with some absent. The sample yields 1.5 million to 2.5 million clones, approximately 95% seen once. Naivety among CD8 cells was defined by CD45RO negativity and positive CCR7 selection, thereby excluding terminally differentiated effector memory CD45RA+ cells. Turning to this clone: Its antigen is undetermined.

Study findings and constraints: Of the naive CD4 clonotypes, 4% to 5% were shared across a handful of donors.

Sample: naive CD8+ T cells sorted from blood. The chain couples TRBV6-1 to TRBJ2-5; 9 positions match TRBD2. The receptor was derived from a young man in good health. In DNA form, the CDR3 reads TGTGCCAGCAGTGACAGTCTAGCGGGACAAGAGACCCAGTACTTC. Translating gives CASSDSLAGQETQYF.